A selection of T cell receptor beta chains follows, all from one sample in a study of blood T cell repertoires in COVID-19. Some clones are missing from TCRdb's copy, which holds only in-frame ones; the method was immunoSEQ multiplex PCR. This sample has just over 200,000 clones, with 85% to 90% found just once. The material sequenced was peripheral blood. These receptor sequences come from a man older than 75 with acute or convalescent COVID-19. CDR3s include the opening cysteine and the closing phenylalanine or tryptophan. D genes are given only for firm matches. Size tells how often a clone was seen (once, few, many) or the class of an expanded clone, and some rows leave it out.

j_call: TRBJ2-1
d_call: .
v_call: TRBV27
cdr3_length: 15
clone_size: few
cdr3_nt: TGTGCCAGCAGTCCACGCCCGGGAGCTTTGAATGAGCAGTTCTTC
cdr3_aa: CASSPRPGALNEQFF

j_call: TRBJ2-3
d_call: TRBD2
v_call: TRBV5-1
cdr3_length: 13
clone_size: once
cdr3_nt: TGCGCCAGCCGGGAGGGGAGCACAGATACGCAGTATTTT
cdr3_aa: CASREGSTDTQYF

j_call: TRBJ1-3
d_call: TRBD1
v_call: TRBV2
cdr3_length: 14
clone_size: .
cdr3_nt: TGTGCCAGCAGCAGGGACAGAGAAGGAAACACCATATATTTT
cdr3_aa: CASSRDREGNTIYF

j_call: TRBJ1-4
d_call: TRBD1
v_call: TRBV2
cdr3_length: 15
clone_size: .
cdr3_nt: TGTGCCAGCAGTATGGACAGGGGATGGGGAGAAAAACTGTTTTTT
cdr3_aa: CASSMDRGWGEKLFF

j_call: TRBJ1-2
d_call: TRBD1
v_call: TRBV19
cdr3_length: 13
clone_size: .
cdr3_nt: TGTGCCAGTAGTATAGAGGGACAGGGCTTTTACACCTTC
cdr3_aa: CASSIEGQGFYTF

j_call: TRBJ2-3
d_call: TRBD2
v_call: TRBV3-1/TRBV3-2
cdr3_length: 16
clone_size: .
cdr3_nt: TGTGCCAGCAGCCAAGCGGCTAGCGGGAGCGTAGATACGCAGTATTTT
cdr3_aa: CASSQAASGSVDTQYF

j_call: TRBJ2-1
d_call: TRBD2
v_call: TRBV7-2
cdr3_length: 14
clone_size: .
cdr3_nt: TGTGCCAGGTCGACTAGCGGCTGGTACAATGAGCAGTTCTTC
cdr3_aa: CARSTSGWYNEQFF

j_call: TRBJ1-1
d_call: .
v_call: TRBV7-8
cdr3_length: 12
clone_size: .
cdr3_nt: TGTGCCAGCAGCTTCCTTAACACTGAAGCTTTCTTT
cdr3_aa: CASSFLNTEAFF

j_call: TRBJ1-5
d_call: .
v_call: TRBV19
cdr3_length: 15
clone_size: .
cdr3_nt: TGTGCCAGTAGTACCTCCGGGGGGCGCAATCAGCCCCAGCATTTT
cdr3_aa: CASSTSGGRNQPQHF

j_call: TRBJ1-2
d_call: TRBD1
v_call: TRBV24-1
cdr3_length: 13
clone_size: .
cdr3_nt: TGTGCCACCAGTGGAGGGACAGACTATGGCTACACCTTC
cdr3_aa: CATSGGTDYGYTF

j_call: TRBJ1-5
d_call: TRBD1
v_call: TRBV3-1/TRBV3-2
cdr3_length: 14
clone_size: .
cdr3_nt: TGTGCCAGCAGCCCCGACAGGGTCCGTCAGCCCCAGCATTTT
cdr3_aa: CASSPDRVRQPQHF

j_call: TRBJ2-2
d_call: TRBD2
v_call: TRBV2
cdr3_length: 15
clone_size: .
cdr3_nt: TGTGCCAGCAGTGTTCTAGCGGGAGGCAGCGGGGAGCTGTTTTTT
cdr3_aa: CASSVLAGGSGELFF

j_call: TRBJ1-1
d_call: TRBD1
v_call: TRBV5-1
cdr3_length: 14
clone_size: .
cdr3_nt: TGCGCCAGCAGTTGGGGACAGGGATACACTGAAGCTTTCTTT
cdr3_aa: CASSWGQGYTEAFF